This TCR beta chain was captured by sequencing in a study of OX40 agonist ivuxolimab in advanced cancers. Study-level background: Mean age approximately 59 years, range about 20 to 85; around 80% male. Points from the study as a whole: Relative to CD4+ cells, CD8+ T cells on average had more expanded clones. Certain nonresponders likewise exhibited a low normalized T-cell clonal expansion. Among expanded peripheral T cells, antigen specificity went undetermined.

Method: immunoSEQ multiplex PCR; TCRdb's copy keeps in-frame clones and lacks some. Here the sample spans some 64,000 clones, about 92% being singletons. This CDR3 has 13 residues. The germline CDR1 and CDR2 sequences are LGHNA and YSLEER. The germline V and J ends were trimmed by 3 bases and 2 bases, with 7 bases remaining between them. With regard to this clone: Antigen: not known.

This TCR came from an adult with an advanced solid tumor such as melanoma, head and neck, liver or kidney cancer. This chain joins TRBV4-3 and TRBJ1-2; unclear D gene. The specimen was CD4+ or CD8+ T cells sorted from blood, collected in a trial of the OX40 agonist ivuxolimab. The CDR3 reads CASSHEINYGYTF. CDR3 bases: TGCGCCAGCAGCCACGAAATAAACTATGGCTACACCTTC.